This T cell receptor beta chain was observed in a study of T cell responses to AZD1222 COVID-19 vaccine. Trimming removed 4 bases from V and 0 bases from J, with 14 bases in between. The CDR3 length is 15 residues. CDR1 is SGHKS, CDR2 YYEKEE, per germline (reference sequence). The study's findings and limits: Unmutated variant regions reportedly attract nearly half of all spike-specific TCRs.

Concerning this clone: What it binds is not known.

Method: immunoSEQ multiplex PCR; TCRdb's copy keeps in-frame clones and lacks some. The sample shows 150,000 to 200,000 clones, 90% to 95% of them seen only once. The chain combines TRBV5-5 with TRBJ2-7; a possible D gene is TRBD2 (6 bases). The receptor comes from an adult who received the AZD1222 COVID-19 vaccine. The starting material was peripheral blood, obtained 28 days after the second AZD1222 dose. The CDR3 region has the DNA TGTGCCAGCAGCAAACCTAGCGCCTACTCCTACGAGCAGTACTTC. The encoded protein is CASSKPSAYSYEQYF.